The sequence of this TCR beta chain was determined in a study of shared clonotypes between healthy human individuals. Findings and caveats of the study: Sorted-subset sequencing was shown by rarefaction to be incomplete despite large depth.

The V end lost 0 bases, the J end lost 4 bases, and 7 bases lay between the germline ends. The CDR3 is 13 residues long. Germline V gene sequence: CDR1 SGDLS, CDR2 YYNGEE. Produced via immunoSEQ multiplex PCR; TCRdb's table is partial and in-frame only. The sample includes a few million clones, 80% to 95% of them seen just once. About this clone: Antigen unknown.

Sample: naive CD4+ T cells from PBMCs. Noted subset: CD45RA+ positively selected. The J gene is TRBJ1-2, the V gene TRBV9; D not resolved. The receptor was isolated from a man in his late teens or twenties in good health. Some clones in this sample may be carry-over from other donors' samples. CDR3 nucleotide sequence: TGTGCCAGCAGCGTAGGATTACCCTATGGCTACACCTTC. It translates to CASSVGLPYGYTF.